This T cell receptor beta chain came from a study of blood T cell repertoires in COVID-19. Study-level background: Nucleic acid was either cDNA or gDNA, and it came from T cells, B-cell-depleted T cells, or PBMCs.

The CDR3 length is 15 residues. Germline CDR1 and CDR2: SGHTA and FQGTGA. V was clipped by 5 bases and J by 2 bases, with 16 bases between them. In the authors' methods: Amplification from reference gene primers served as the basis for estimated nucleated cell counts. TCRdb's table, derived via immunoSEQ multiplex PCR, lists solely in-frame clones and lacks some. Clone size and the V and J calls come from that table; the DNA yielded D and trimming. The sample consists of 150,000 or so clones, about 89% of them appearing once. Sequencing input: peripheral blood. This receptor was taken from an older man with acute or convalescent COVID-19. The chain joins TRBV7-3 to TRBJ2-7; no firm D call. In DNA, the CDR3 is TGTGCCAGCAGCCTTGGCGGTACACCCACCTACGAGCAGTACTTC. It specifies CASSLGGTPTYEQYF.